Below are 25 T cell receptor beta chains sequenced from a single sample in a study of shared clonotypes between healthy human individuals. The assay was immunoSEQ multiplex PCR, and TCRdb's table has in-frame clones only and misses some. Of approximately 350,000 clones listed, approximately 97% were seen once; the top ten hold approximately 0.32%. Sequences were obtained from memory CD8+ T cells sorted from blood. Subset described: CD45RO+ cells pooled with CCR7-negative TemRA cells. The receptors derive from a man aged 25 to 40 in good health.

The J gene is TRBJ1-5, the V gene TRBV6-6; no clear D gene. The CDR3 extends over 15 amino acids. CDR1 MNHNY and CDR2 SVGAGI come from the germline V gene (reference sequence). The V gene lost 0 bases and the J gene lost 1 base, with 7 bases spanning the gap. The CDR3 DNA is TGTGCCAGCAGTTACTCGGAGAACAGCAATCAGCCCCAGCATTTT. It yields the protein CASSYSENSNQPQHF.

The chain links TRBV18 to TRBJ2-7; 8 bases are shared with TRBD1. Germline loops: CDR1 KGHSH, CDR2 LQKENI. The CDR3 totals 15 residues. J lost 1 base, V lost 1 base, and 3 bases had no gene match. The CDR3 bases are TGTGCCAGCTCACCACTCCGGGACAGGTCCTACGAGCAGTACTTC. The encoded protein is CASSPLRDRSYEQYF.

The chain couples TRBV6-1 to TRBJ2-2, with TRBD2 matching over 13 bases. The length of the CDR3 is 18 residues. After removal of 3 bases from V and 6 bases from J, the junction contained 10 bases not matched to a gene. The germline gives CDR1 MNHNS, CDR2 SASEGT. CDR3 residues: CASSEELAGGPGAGELFF. The DNA for the CDR3 is TGTGCCAGCAGTGAGGAACTAGCGGGAGGGCCGGGTGCCGGGGAGCTGTTTTTT.

This chain joins TRBV5-4 and TRBJ2-5; D is unclear. CDR3 length equals 13 residues. V lost 0 bases to trimming and J lost 4 bases, with 7 bases between them. The germline V gene encodes CDR1 SGHNT and CDR2 YYREEE (reference sequence). Here the CDR3 reads CASSLAWRETQYF. CDR3 nucleotide sequence: TGTGCCAGCAGCTTGGCCTGGCGAGAGACCCAGTACTTC.

The chain employs TRBV5-8 and TRBJ2-7, with 8 bases aligning to TRBD2. Germline V gene sequence: CDR1 SGHTS, CDR2 YDEGEE. The CDR3 is 15 amino acids. J lost 0 bases, V lost 5 bases, and 7 bases had no gene match. The CDR3 bases are TGTGCCAGCAGACCCATTAGCGGGACCTCCTACGAGCAGTACTTC. Protein product: CASRPISGTSYEQYF.

The rearrangement uses TRBV7-9 and TRBJ2-7; no clear D gene. The length of the CDR3 is 13 residues. Per the germline V gene, CDR1 is SEHNR and CDR2 is FQNEAQ (reference sequence). The V end lost 3 bases, the J end lost 3 bases, and 9 bases lay between the germline ends. CDR3 DNA sequence: TGTGCCAGCAGCTTTTCCCACTTCTACGAGCAGTACTTC. Its protein is CASSFSHFYEQYF.

Remarks on this clone: This specimen includes other DNA sequences encoding the same CDR3. The chain employs TRBV6-1 and TRBJ2-7; tentatively, D is TRBD1 (5 bases). This CDR3 is 15 amino acids long. Per germline, CDR1 MNHNS and CDR2 SASEGT. Trimming took 2 bases from V and 3 from J, leaving 14 bases between them. The DNA of the CDR3 is TGTGCCAGCAGTGAAAAGGGTCAGGGTTTCTACGAGCAGTACTTC. This gives the protein CASSEKGQGFYEQYF.

The chain links TRBV27 to TRBJ1-1; no clear D. Germline CDR1 is MNHEY and CDR2 is SMNVEV (reference sequence). This CDR3 contains 18 residues. The V and J ends lost 5 bases and 0 bases respectively, with 22 bases between them. The CDR3 is CASSKKTHSAVMNTEAFF. The CDR3 region has the DNA TGTGCCAGCAGTAAGAAGACACATTCGGCCGTGATGAACACTGAAGCTTTCTTT.

V is TRBV4-1 and J is TRBJ2-6; D uncertain. CDR1 is MGHRA and CDR2 is YSYEKL in the germline V gene. The ends were cut back, 3 bases at V and 4 bases at J, with 10 bases in the middle. The CDR3 is made up of 15 amino acids. In DNA, the CDR3 is TGCGCCAGCAGCCAGTACGGGTCCGGGGCCAACGTCCTGACTTTC. Translation: CASSQYGSGANVLTF.

This clone was picked up one time. The chain has TRBV28 and TRBJ2-1; 10 nucleotides agree with TRBD2. V lost 4 bases and J lost 4; bases outside the gene matches: 10. The CDR3 contains 17 residues. Germline lookup yields CDR1 MDHEN and CDR2 SYDVKM. The CDR3 reads CASSSSSSGRGYNEQFF. In DNA, the CDR3 is TGTGCCAGCAGTTCCTCCTCTAGCGGGAGAGGTTACAATGAGCAGTTCTTC. Full variable domain (outside the CDR3, taken from reference TRBV28 and TRBJ2-1): DVKVTQSSRYLVKRTGEKVFLECVQDMDHENMFWYRQDPGLGLRLIYFSYDVKMKEKGDIPEGYSVSREKKERFSLILESASTNQTSMYLCASSSSSSGRGYNEQFFGPGTRLTVL.

This chain connects TRBV5-6 to TRBJ1-1, with 8 bases lining up with TRBD1. The V segment lost 0 bases and the J segment 8 bases; nucleotides outside the gene matches: 3. Per the germline V gene, CDR1 is SGHDT and CDR2 is YYEEEE. The CDR3 has 13 amino acids. The CDR3 loop is CASSLGRDREAFF. CDR3 DNA: TGTGCCAGCAGCTTGGGCCGGGACAGGGAAGCTTTCTTT.

This clone was recorded a few times. The CDR3 region has the DNA TGTGCCAGTAGTACAGGGGGCTATGGCTACACCTTC. Translating gives CASSTGGYGYTF. The V call is TRBV19, the J call TRBJ1-2, with 7 nucleotides matching TRBD1. Looked up from germline, CDR1 is LNHDA and CDR2 is SQIVND (reference sequence). J gave up 4 bases and V 4 bases, and 0 bases lay outside the gene matches. The CDR3 runs to 12 residues.

The rearrangement links TRBV6-6 to TRBJ2-3; TRBD1 agrees at 11 bases. The trim removed 5 bases at V and 4 bases at J, leaving 5 bases unmatched. The CDR3 has 15 residues. Germline V gene sequence: CDR1 MNHNY, CDR2 SVGAGI (reference sequence). In DNA, the CDR3 is TGTGCCAGCAGTCTGTGGGACAGGGGGGCAGATACGCAGTATTTT. Translated, it gives CASSLWDRGADTQYF.

The V gene is TRBV6-5, the J gene TRBJ1-2; D is ambiguous. The germline gives CDR1 MNHEY, CDR2 SVGAGI. The ends were cut back, 0 bases at V and 8 bases at J, with 19 bases in the middle. The length of the CDR3 is 16 residues. The CDR3 nucleotides are TGTGCCAGCAGTTACTCCATCCCCGGGCCTAGGGAAGGCTACACCTTC. Translating gives CASSYSIPGPREGYTF.

The rearrangement links TRBV19 to TRBJ2-7, with a tentative D call TRBD1 (6 bases). The length of the CDR3 is 14 residues. V lost 3 bases and J 0 bases, leaving 9 bases between the germline ends. Germline V lookup: CDR1 LNHDA, CDR2 SQIVND (reference sequence). The CDR3 region has the DNA TGTGCCAGTAGTATTATGGACAGCTCCTACGAGCAGTACTTC. As protein: CASSIMDSSYEQYF.

The CDR3: CASSLVPSGKQYF. In DNA, the CDR3 is TGTGCCAGCAGCTTAGTCCCTAGCGGCAAGCAGTACTTC. The rearrangement links TRBV11-3 to TRBJ2-7; 7 bases match TRBD2. Germline assignment: CDR1 SGHNT and CDR2 YENEEA. With 1 base clipped from V and 8 bases from J, the junction kept 5 bases outside the gene matches. CDR3 length: 13 residues.

The gene calls are TRBV2 and TRBJ2-1; 9 bases are shared with TRBD1. After removal of 6 bases from V and 6 bases from J, the junction contained 9 bases not matched to a gene. The CDR3 has 15 residues. Germline V gene lookup returns CDR1 SNHLY and CDR2 FYNNEI. CDR3 loop: CASRNRGQQGNEQFF. CDR3 coding DNA: TGTGCCAGCAGGAACAGGGGGCAGCAGGGCAATGAGCAGTTCTTC.

The chain is built from TRBV14 and TRBJ1-1; D remains unclear. In germline, CDR1 is SGHDN, CDR2 FVKESK. Trimming shortened V by 1 base and J by 6 bases, and 12 bases separated the two germline ends. The CDR3 loop spans 14 amino acids. The CDR3 nucleotides are TGTGCCAGCAGCCAAGTATCTCTAAAGGCTGAAGCTTTCTTT. This codes for CASSQVSLKAEAFF.

This sequence joins TRBV15 and TRBJ1-1; 7 nucleotides agree with TRBD1. V lost 8 bases, J lost 4 bases, and 10 bases stayed unmatched. The CDR3 extends over 14 amino acids. Germline loops: CDR1 LNHNV, CDR2 YYDKDF (reference sequence). CDR3 nucleotide sequence: TGTGCCACCTCGTCCGGGACAGCCGCCACTGAAGCTTTCTTT. Amino acid sequence: CATSSGTAATEAFF.

V gene TRBV6-5 combines with J gene TRBJ2-7, with D perhaps matching TRBD1 (6 bases). This CDR3 has 13 residues. The germline CDR1 and CDR2 sequences are MNHEY and SVGAGI. The V and J ends lost 6 bases and 2 bases respectively, with 11 bases between them. The CDR3 DNA reads TGTGCCAGCAGGGGAGACAGGACCTACGAGCAGTACTTC. Its protein product is CASRGDRTYEQYF.

The CDR3 loop reads CASSPGGTEYEQYF. CDR3 nucleotide sequence: TGTGCCAGCAGCCCAGGGGGCACAGAATACGAGCAGTACTTC. The chain couples TRBV28 to TRBJ2-7, with TRBD1 matching over 8 bases. With V trimmed by 6 bases and J by 4 bases, 8 bases remained unmatched. The CDR3 covers 14 residues. CDR1 and CDR2 (germline): MDHEN, SYDVKM.

This clone was observed a few times. V and J are TRBV28 and TRBJ1-5; D possibly corresponds to TRBD1 (6 bases). From germline, CDR1 is MDHEN and CDR2 SYDVKM. The CDR3 has 16 residues. The V end was cut by 3 bases, the J end by 6 bases, with 18 bases between. This CDR3 is CASSLPESGGPQPQHF. The DNA of the CDR3 is TGTGCCAGCAGTTTGCCGGAAAGTGGGGGGCCTCAGCCCCAGCATTTT.

The chain carries TRBV27 and TRBJ2-1, with 11 bases matching TRBD2. CDR3 length: 15 amino acids. V trimming: 6 bases; J trimming: 4 bases; junction bases outside the gene matches: 5. The germline CDR1 and CDR2 sequences are MNHEY and SMNVEV (reference sequence). CDR3 DNA: TGTGCCAGCAGGGAGAGACTAGCGGGATACAATGAGCAGTTCTTC. This encodes CASRERLAGYNEQFF.

V and J are TRBV2 and TRBJ2-2; 13 bases fit TRBD2. V was pared by 8 bases and J by 5 bases, with 11 bases of the junction left unmatched. Germline-derived CDR1 and CDR2 are SNHLY and FYNNEI. The CDR3 has 17 amino acids. CDR3 coding DNA: TGTGCCAGCCAGGGGACTAGCGGGAATTTTTGGACCGGGGAGCTGTTTTTT. It specifies CASQGTSGNFWTGELFF.

This chain uses TRBV28 with TRBJ1-3; D is unclear. V dropped 9 bases and J dropped 0 bases, with 15 bases sitting between them. This CDR3 contains 15 residues. CDR1 and CDR2 from the germline V gene are MDHEN and SYDVKM. The CDR3 sequence is CASSHPYLSGNTIYF. The CDR3 nucleotides read TGTGCCAGTTCCCATCCATACCTCTCTGGAAACACCATATATTTT.